The source of this T cell receptor beta chain is a study of CD8+CD57+ T cells in acquired aplastic anemia. Study details: The DNA of sorted CD4+ and CD8+ cells averaged roughly 3.2 ug.

The CDR3 covers 16 residues. The germline V gene has CDR1 SGHAT and CDR2 FQNNGV. V lost 0 bases and J lost 4; bases outside the gene matches: 6. General study results and limits: CD8+ Simpson's diversity showed no significant patient-control difference.

Using genomic DNA as the template, TCR beta VDJ and CDR3 profiling was carried out. Using its own MiXCR run on the reads, TCRdb lists one record per CDR3 protein. The sample yields under 200,000 distinct CDR3 sequences, roughly 48% seen once. Individuals selected for sequencing had exhibited CD8+CD57+ cell expansion on flow cytometry. Severe acquired aplastic anemia was the diagnosis recorded for all patients. The sample holds many counts of this clonotype. Its matching antigen is unknown. This TCR was sampled from a human donor with aplastic anemia. This chain links TRBV11-2 with TRBJ2-7; TRBD1 agrees at 10 bases. The sample consisted of sorted CD4+, CD8+, or CD8+CD57+ T cells (not recorded which) from PBMCs. The CDR3 coding sequence is TGTGCCAGCAGCTTAGATCCGGGACAGGGGAGATACGAGCAGTACTTC. Encoded protein: CASSLDPGQGRYEQYF.